These 2 T cell receptor beta chains originate from one sample sequenced in a study of technical replicates of blood from a few donors. Sequencing was performed with immunoSEQ multiplex PCR; in TCRdb, only in-frame clones are kept and a portion is missing. The profile covers about 83,000 clones, with 94% appearing a single time and less than 0.3% taken by the ten largest. Sequencing was performed on T cells isolated from PBMCs. The receptor set was obtained from a human donor in good health.

The genes are TRBV11-2 and TRBJ1-2, with a possible D match to TRBD1 (6 bases). This CDR3 comprises 16 residues. The V end lost 3 bases, the J end lost 8 bases, and 22 bases lay between the germline ends. Germline V CDR1 and CDR2: SGHAT, FQNNGV. Here the CDR3 reads CASSFETLRDKHGYTF. Here the CDR3 DNA reads TGTGCCAGCAGCTTTGAGACCCTTCGGGACAAGCACGGCTACACCTTC.

This clone was seen a single time. The gene calls are TRBV5-1 and TRBJ1-5, with D possibly being TRBD1 (5 bases). The length of the CDR3 is 15 residues. The germline V gene has CDR1 SGHRS and CDR2 YFSETQ. Trimming cost V 0 bases and J 1 base, with 8 bases left between them. Written as DNA, the CDR3 is TGCGCCAGCAGCTTGGAAGGGGAAAGCAATCAGCCCCAGCATTTT. This translates into CASSLEGESNQPQHF.